The 10 T cell receptor delta chains given below trace back to one sample, sequenced in a study of Vδ1+ human thymocytes. The antigens these receptors bind are not known. The study's findings and limits: Thymic TRG and TRD repertoires appeared highly polyclonal.

Sequences come from RNA converted to cDNA by reverse transcription. Multiplex PCR used pooled V-gene forward primers and a constant-region reverse primer to amplify CDR3s. TCRdb re-processed the multiplex PCR reads using CATT. The sample records about 75,000 delta-chain clones, about 30% being singletons. What was sequenced was Vdelta1+ gamma-delta thymocytes from the thymus. Described subset: FACS-sorted CD3+ TCRalphabeta- TCRVdelta1+ TCRVdelta2- thymocytes. All receptors derive from a boy younger than two who had congenital heart surgery.

The J gene is TRDJ1, the V gene TRDV1, with D hard to call. Germline CDR1 and CDR2: TSWWSYY and QGS. The V end lost 5 bases, the J end lost 0 bases, and 16 bases lay between the germline ends. This CDR3 is 16 amino acids long. CDR3 DNA sequence: TGTGCTCTTGGGCTGACGTTCCGTTCGTACACCGATAAACTCATCTTT. Translated: CALGLTFRSYTDKLIF.

This clone was detected only a few times. The chain has TRDV1 and TRDJ1; D assignment may be TRDD2 or TRDD3 (7 bases each). Germline assignment: CDR1 TSWWSYY and CDR2 QGS. The CDR3 is 20 residues long. Between the trimmed V and J ends, which lost 3 bases and 0 bases, there was a span of 26 bases. The CDR3 sequence: CALGEFLRGTGAPYTDKLIF. In DNA form, the CDR3 reads TGTGCTCTTGGGGAGTTCCTACGGGGTACTGGGGCCCCGTACACCGATAAACTCATCTTT.

J is TRDJ1 and V is TRDV1; D is uncertain. Germline V gives CDR1 TSWWSYY, CDR2 QGS. The CDR3 sequence is 17 residues long. Trimming removed 1 base from V and 2 bases from J, with 17 bases in between. CDR3 DNA: TGTGCTCTTGGGGAACCCGTAAACCCCCTCGGAACCGATAAACTCATCTTT. It yields the protein CALGEPVNPLGTDKLIF.

This rearrangement joins TRDV1 to TRDJ1; D is ambiguous. CDR1 and CDR2 (germline): TSWWSYY, QGS. The CDR3 runs to 20 residues. The V end lost 6 bases, the J end lost 0 bases, and 29 bases lay between the germline ends. DNA of the CDR3: TGTGCTCTTGGTCGCCCCCACTGCCTGTCCTGCGTAACTTACACCGATAAACTCATCTTT. Its translation: CALGRPHCLSCVTYTDKLIF.

This clone was counted a single time. The rearrangement joins TRDV1 to TRDJ1, with 8 bases identical to TRDD3. Germline CDR1 and CDR2: TSWWSYY and QGS. The J segment lost 0 bases and the V segment lost 3 bases, leaving 24 bases of the junction unmatched. The CDR3 totals 22 residues. DNA for the CDR3: TGTGCTCTTGGGGACCTAATTCCTAATGAGAGCTGGGGGACCCTGTACACCGATAAACTCATCTTT. It codes for CALGDLIPNESWGTLYTDKLIF.

This clone was detected only a few times. This chain connects TRDV1 to TRDJ1; 10 bases line up with TRDD3. Germline CDR1 reads TSWWSYY; CDR2 reads QGS. The CDR3 totals 13 residues. Losses at the gene ends were 2 bases for V and 10 bases for J; bases not matched to a gene: 4. The CDR3 DNA reads as TGTGCTCTTGGGGAAACTGGGGGATGGAGACTCATCTTT. Translated, it gives CALGETGGWRLIF.

This chain uses TRDV1 with TRDJ1; D is undetermined. V was trimmed by 2 bases and J by 3 bases, leaving 19 bases between them. CDR1 is TSWWSYY, CDR2 QGS, per germline. The CDR3 spans 17 residues. The CDR3 loop is CALGEWEGPRSADKLIF. In DNA form, the CDR3 reads TGTGCTCTTGGGGAATGGGAAGGGCCCCGGTCTGCCGATAAACTCATCTTT.

Of note for this clone: Other DNA sequences in this sample translate to the same CDR3. This chain connects TRDV1 to TRDJ1; 8 positions match TRDD3. In germline, CDR1 is TSWWSYY, CDR2 QGS. The ends lost 4 bases at V and 1 base at J; junction bases unmatched: 29. The CDR3 is made up of 23 amino acids. CDR3 nucleotide sequence: TGTGCTCTTGGGGCCCCATTGGGGCTTCCATCTGTACTGGGGGCCATCTCCACCGATAAACTCATCTTT. This sequence encodes CALGAPLGLPSVLGAISTDKLIF.

This clone was found a few times. The J gene is TRDJ1, the V gene TRDV1; 10 positions agree with TRDD3. CDR1 TSWWSYY and CDR2 QGS come from the germline V gene. Losses at the gene ends were 4 bases for V and 0 bases for J; bases not matched to a gene: 23. This CDR3 has 22 residues. The CDR3 protein is CALGALTLPTWGILVYTDKLIF. The CDR3 coding sequence is TGTGCTCTTGGGGCCCTTACTCTACCAACTTGGGGGATACTGGTTTACACCGATAAACTCATCTTT.

This rearrangement joins TRDV1 to TRDJ1; 7 bases are a match to TRDD3. Germline values: CDR1 TSWWSYY, CDR2 QGS. V dropped 5 bases and J dropped 0; count of bases not matched to a gene: 30. This CDR3 is built from 23 residues. CDR3 amino acids: CALGKDTFFSALGDKGDTDKLIF. CDR3 sequence (DNA): TGTGCTCTTGGGAAGGATACCTTCTTCTCGGCCCTTGGGGATAAGGGTGACACCGATAAACTCATCTTT.